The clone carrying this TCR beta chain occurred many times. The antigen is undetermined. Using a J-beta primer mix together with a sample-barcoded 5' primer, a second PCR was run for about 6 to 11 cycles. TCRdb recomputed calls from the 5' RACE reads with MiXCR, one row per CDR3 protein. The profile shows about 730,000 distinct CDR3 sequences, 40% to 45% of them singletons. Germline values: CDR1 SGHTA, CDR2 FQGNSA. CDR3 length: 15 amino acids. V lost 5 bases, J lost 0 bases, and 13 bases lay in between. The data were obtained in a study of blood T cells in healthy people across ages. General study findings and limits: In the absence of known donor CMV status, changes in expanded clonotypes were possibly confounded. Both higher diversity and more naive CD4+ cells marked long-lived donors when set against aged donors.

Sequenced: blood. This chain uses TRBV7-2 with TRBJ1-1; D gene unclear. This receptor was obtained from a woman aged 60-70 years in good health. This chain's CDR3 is CASSPQPGMNTEAFF. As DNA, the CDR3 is TGTGCCAGCAGCCCACAGCCGGGGATGAACACTGAAGCTTTCTTT.